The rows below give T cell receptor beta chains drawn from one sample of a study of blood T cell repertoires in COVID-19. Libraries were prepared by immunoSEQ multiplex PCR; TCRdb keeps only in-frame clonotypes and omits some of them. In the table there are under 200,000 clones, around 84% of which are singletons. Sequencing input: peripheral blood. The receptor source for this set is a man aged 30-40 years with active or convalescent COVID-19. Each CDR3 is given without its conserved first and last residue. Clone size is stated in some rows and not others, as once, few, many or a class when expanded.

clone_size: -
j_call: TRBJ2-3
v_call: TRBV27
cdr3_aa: ASSLKAPSTDTQY

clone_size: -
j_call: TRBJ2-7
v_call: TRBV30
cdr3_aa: AFSGGSYEQY

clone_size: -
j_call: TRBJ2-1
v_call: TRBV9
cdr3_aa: ASEGLDAGRDEQF

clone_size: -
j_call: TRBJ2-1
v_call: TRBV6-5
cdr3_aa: ASSPQGGEQF

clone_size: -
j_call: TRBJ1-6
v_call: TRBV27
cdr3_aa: ASSSVGPGNSPLH

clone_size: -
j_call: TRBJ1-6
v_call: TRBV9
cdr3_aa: ASSPGQGKNSPLH

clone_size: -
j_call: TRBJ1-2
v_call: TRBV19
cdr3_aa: ASSINRGYGYT

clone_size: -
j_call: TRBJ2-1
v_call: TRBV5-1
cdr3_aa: ASSPDVVRESQF

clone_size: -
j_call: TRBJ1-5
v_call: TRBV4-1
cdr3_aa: ASSQRGSTGLGMIQPQH

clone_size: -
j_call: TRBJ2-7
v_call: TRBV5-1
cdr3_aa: ASSLARGGTEKWAQY

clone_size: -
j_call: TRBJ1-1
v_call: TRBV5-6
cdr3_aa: ASSLSRLNTEAF

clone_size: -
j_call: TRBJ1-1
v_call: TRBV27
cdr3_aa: ASSLYTSLTGAEAF

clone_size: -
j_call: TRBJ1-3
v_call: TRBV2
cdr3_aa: ASSEGRSSGNTIY

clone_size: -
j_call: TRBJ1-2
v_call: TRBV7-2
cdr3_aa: ASSPGLANYGYT

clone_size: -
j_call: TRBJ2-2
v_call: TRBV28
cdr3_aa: ASRELGTGNTGELF

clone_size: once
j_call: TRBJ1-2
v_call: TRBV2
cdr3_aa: ASSGWTGRARYGYT

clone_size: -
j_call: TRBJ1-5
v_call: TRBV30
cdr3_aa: AWEKQGSNQPQH

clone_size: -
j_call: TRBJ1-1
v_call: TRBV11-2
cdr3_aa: ASSSGVPEAF

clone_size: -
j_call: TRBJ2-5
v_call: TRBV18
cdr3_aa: ASSRGQPETQY

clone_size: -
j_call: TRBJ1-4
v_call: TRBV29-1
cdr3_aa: SVGYNEKLF

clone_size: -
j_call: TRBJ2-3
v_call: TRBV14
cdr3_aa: ASSQLVGGDFSDTQY

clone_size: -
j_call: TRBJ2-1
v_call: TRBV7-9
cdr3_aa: ASSLRDRTYNEQF

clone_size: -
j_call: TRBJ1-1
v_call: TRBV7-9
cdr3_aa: ASSPSGTVMNTEAF

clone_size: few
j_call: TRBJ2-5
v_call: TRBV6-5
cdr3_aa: ASSYSQGTQY

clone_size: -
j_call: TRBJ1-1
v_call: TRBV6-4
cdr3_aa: ASSDTGNTEAF

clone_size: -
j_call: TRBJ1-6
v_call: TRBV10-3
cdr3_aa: AITSGVGGNSPLH

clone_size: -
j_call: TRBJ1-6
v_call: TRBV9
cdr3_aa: ASSVGPPAV

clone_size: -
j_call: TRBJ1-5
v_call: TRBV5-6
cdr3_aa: ASSRGGQGWSGH

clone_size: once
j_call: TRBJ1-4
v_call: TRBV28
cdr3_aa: ASNRGTGGGEKLF

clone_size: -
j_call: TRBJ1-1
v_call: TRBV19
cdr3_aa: ASSITGGSTEAF

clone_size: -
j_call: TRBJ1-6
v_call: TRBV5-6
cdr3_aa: ASSFFGTNGSPLH

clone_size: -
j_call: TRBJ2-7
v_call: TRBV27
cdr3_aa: ASRRLAGSSYEQY

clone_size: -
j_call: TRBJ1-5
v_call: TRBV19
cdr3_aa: ASSISEGVNQPQH

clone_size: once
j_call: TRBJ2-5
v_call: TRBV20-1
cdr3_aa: SASLARQETQY

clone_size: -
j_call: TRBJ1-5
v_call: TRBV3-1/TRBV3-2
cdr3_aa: ASSITGQGAQPQH

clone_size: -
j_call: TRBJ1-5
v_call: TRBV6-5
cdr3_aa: AIRRGGKSNQPQH

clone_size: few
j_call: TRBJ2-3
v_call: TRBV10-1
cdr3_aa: ASSESAVWDTQY

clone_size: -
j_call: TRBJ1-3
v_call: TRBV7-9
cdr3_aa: ASSSTGDGNTIY

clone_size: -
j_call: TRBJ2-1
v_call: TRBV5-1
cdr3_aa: ASSLRAGGQYNEQF

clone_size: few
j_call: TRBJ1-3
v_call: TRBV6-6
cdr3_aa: ASSRRALPGTGGSGNTIY

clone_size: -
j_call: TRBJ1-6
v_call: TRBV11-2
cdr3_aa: ASSPRRQGSDSPLH

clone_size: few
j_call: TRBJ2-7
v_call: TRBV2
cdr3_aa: ASTTLGEQY

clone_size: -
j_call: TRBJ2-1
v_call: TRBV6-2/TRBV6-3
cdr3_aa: ASSYGRGEQF

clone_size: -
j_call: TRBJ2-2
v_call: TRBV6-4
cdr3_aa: ASSDSGTSEAGELF

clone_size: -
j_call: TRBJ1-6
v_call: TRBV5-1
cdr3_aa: ASRGQGLSNSPLH

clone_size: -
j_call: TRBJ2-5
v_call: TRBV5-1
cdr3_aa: ASSLELAWETQY

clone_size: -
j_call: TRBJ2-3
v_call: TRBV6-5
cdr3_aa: ASSYSNSGGSAQY

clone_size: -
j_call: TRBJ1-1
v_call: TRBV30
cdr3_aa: AWGPPGRDTEAF

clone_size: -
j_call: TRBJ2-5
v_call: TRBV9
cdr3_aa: ASSVGLAGEETQY

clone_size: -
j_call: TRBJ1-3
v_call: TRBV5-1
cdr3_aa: ASSLDRTGDMGNTIY

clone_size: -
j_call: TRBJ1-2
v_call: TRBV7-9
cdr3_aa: ASSLAADKSYGYT

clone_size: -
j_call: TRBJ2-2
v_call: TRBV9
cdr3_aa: ASSVGATGELF

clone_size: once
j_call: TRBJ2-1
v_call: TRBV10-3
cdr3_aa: AISESSAGGPYNEQF

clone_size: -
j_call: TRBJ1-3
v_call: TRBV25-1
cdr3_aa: ASSGGRSSGNTIY

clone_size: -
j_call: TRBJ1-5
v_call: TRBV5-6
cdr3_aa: ASSSGVSNQPQH

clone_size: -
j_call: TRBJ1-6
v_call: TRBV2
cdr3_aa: ASTSAGRDDSPLH

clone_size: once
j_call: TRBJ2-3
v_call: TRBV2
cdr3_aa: ASTETGTPSTDTQY